Each of the 18 T cell receptor beta chains below was sequenced from the same sample in a study of CD4 and CD8 cells across lung adenocarcinoma regions. A single record per CDR3 protein comes from TCRdb applying MiXCR to the PCR reads. The repertoire has about 19,000 distinct CDR3 sequences, about 50% of them found once; the top ten carry 30% to 40%. Material for sequencing was CD8+ T cells from the margin of a lung tumor. These receptor sequences come from a male donor with lung adenocarcinoma. The CD4 and CD8 labels of this study may be unreliable.

By its share, this clonotype is medium-sized. V usage is TRBV10-3 and J usage is TRBJ2-1; 7 bases match TRBD2. CDR1 is ENHRY, CDR2 SYGVKD, per germline. After removal of 0 bases from V and 6 bases from J, the junction contained 11 bases not matched to a gene. The CDR3 runs to 17 residues. CDR3 bases: TGTGCCATCAGTGAGTCAACCTCTCGCGGGAGAGGCAATGAGCAGTTCTTC. This encodes CAISESTSRGRGNEQFF.

A remark on this clonotype: At one end, the junction sequence differs from germline, possibly due to a read error. The chain recombines TRBV7-7 with TRBJ2-5; TRBD1 agrees at 12 bases. The length of the CDR3 is 16 residues. Germline V lookup: CDR1 SSHAT, CDR2 FNYEAQ (reference sequence). The CDR3 bases are TGTGCTAGCAGGAAAACCGGGACAGGGGGCTTCGAGACCCAGTACTTC. Protein: CASRKTGTGGFETQYF.

The chain uses TRBV27 and TRBJ2-2, with 9 bases that match TRBD2. This CDR3 is 17 amino acids long. CDR1 and CDR2 from the germline V gene are MNHEY and SMNVEV (reference sequence). The ends lost 2 bases at V and 4 bases at J; junction bases unmatched: 8. CDR3 in amino acids: CASSLKGGRATTGELFF. CDR3 nucleotides: TGTGCCAGCAGTTTAAAAGGCGGGAGGGCCACCACCGGGGAGCTGTTTTTT.

Remarks on this clonotype: A read error is possible here, since a much larger clone lies one base away. The chain recombines TRBV6-1 with TRBJ1-6, with a weak D call TRBD1 (6 bases). The CDR3 spans 15 residues. Germline V CDR1 and CDR2: MNHNS, SASEGT. The CDR3 reads CASSLGQPDNSPLQF. As DNA, the CDR3 is TGTGCCAGCAGCCTTGGACAGCCTGATAATTCACCCCTCCAATTT.

V and J are TRBV6-1 and TRBJ2-4; the D is unclear. The CDR3 length is 11 residues. V was cut by 6 bases and J by 10 bases, with 10 bases left in between. Germline loops: CDR1 MNHNS, CDR2 SASEGT. CDR3 sequence reads: CASRANGIQYF. DNA for the CDR3: TGTGCCAGCAGAGCCAATGGAATTCAGTACTTC.

On this clonotype itself: One end of the junction does not line up with germline, which may come from a read error. V and J are TRBV11-2 and TRBJ2-2; D is uncertain. The CDR3 totals 14 residues. Per the germline V gene, CDR1 is SGHAT and CDR2 is FQNNGV. CDR3 sequence (DNA): TGTGCCAGCAGTTTAGTCGACAACACCGGGGAGCTGTTTTTT. Amino acids: CASSLVDNTGELFF.

The CDR3 DNA is TGTGCCAGCAGCCGACTAGCGGGGGGGGGGACGACCCAGTACTTC. This encodes CASSRLAGGGTTQYF. The chain couples TRBV11-2 to TRBJ2-1; 14 nucleotides line up with TRBD2. The J call may not be correct, given that the DNA end is closer to TRBJ2-5. CDR3 length: 15 amino acids. Looked up from germline, CDR1 is SGHAT and CDR2 is FQNNGV.

Concerning this clonotype itself: One end of the junction varies from germline; a read error may be responsible. The rearrangement uses TRBV10-2 and TRBJ2-4; TRBD2 aligns across 9 bases. The CDR3 runs to 14 residues. Looked up from germline, CDR1 is WSHSY and CDR2 is SAAADI. CDR3 sequence: CGSSGRGGKNTQYF. DNA for the CDR3: TGCGGCAGCTCGGGGCGGGGGGGCAAAAACACGCAGTACTTC.

The CDR3 DNA reads TGTGCCAGCAGTGATTCGGGGCCCTATGGCTACACCTTC. It codes for CASSDSGPYGYTF. The J gene is TRBJ1-2, the V gene TRBV6-1, with D maybe TRBD1 (5 bases). CDR3 length equals 13 residues. Trimming shortened V by 3 bases and J by 4 bases, and 9 bases separated the two germline ends. CDR1 and CDR2 from the germline V gene are MNHNS and SASEGT.

The rearrangement joins TRBV6-1 to TRBJ2-1; D gene unclear. The J call may be mistaken, given a closer DNA end match to TRBJ2-5. This CDR3 has 13 amino acids. The V gene's germline CDR1 is MNHNS and CDR2 SASEGT. The CDR3 sequence: CASSWGIRETQYF. The CDR3 nucleotides read TGTGCCAGCAGCTGGGGTATCCGAGAGACCCAGTACTTC.

The gene calls are TRBV6-1 and TRBJ2-6; D is perhaps TRBD1 (6 bases). The germline V gene encodes CDR1 MNHNS and CDR2 SASEGT. The CDR3 covers 15 residues. Trimming pared 6 bases from V and 1 base from J, leaving 10 bases between. This CDR3 reads CASRIQGSGANVLTF. The CDR3 DNA follows: TGTGCCAGCAGAATACAGGGTTCTGGGGCCAACGTCCTGACTTTC.

This chain links TRBV25-1 with TRBJ2-1; D is ambiguous. The CDR3 spans 16 residues. Germline lookup yields CDR1 MGHDK and CDR2 SYGVNS. Deletions cut 3 bases from V and 15 bases from J, with 27 bases between. CDR3 nucleotides: TGTGCCAGCAGTGACCCCTCTAGTCCCCCGGTCCCGCAGTTGTTCTTC. Protein: CASSDPSSPPVPQLFF.

In this sample, this clonotype turned up a few times. A much larger clone differs from this one at a single base, so this may be a read error. The rearrangement joins TRBV4-1 to TRBJ2-5; possibly TRBD1 for D (5 bases). This CDR3 has 17 amino acids. Germline CDR1 and CDR2: MGHRA and YSYEKL. V lost 0 bases, J lost 11 bases, and 25 bases lay in between. The CDR3 loop reads CASSQELGRPGRYEQYF. As DNA, the CDR3 is TGCGCCAGCAGCCAAGAGTTGGGGCGCCCCGGGCGGTATGAGCAGTACTTC.

This rearrangement joins TRBV12-3 or TRBV12-4 to TRBJ2-1; no definite D call. V was shortened by 0 bases and J by 13 bases, with 19 bases between the two germline ends. The CDR3 has 15 residues. CDR3 residues: CASSLALGQRETQFF. The CDR3 DNA follows: TGTGCCAGCAGTTTAGCGCTAGGGCAGCGAGAGACCCAGTTCTTC.

The gene calls are TRBV6-1 and TRBJ2-1; TRBD1 matches at 8 bases. CDR3 size: 13 residues. The junction had 9 bases not matched to a gene; V was cut back by 5 bases and J by 12 bases. Per the germline V gene, CDR1 is MNHNS and CDR2 is SASEGT. The CDR3 DNA is TGTGCCAGCAGTCGAACCCTGACAGGGGTGCAGTTCTTC. Protein: CASSRTLTGVQFF.

V gene TRBV3-1 combines with J gene TRBJ2-5; D ambiguous. Trimming took off 2 bases at V and 1 base at J, with 2 bases between the two ends. Germline assignment: CDR1 LGHDT and CDR2 YNNKEL (reference sequence). The CDR3 has 12 residues. CDR3 residues: CASSQLQETQYF. The CDR3, as DNA: TGTGCCAGCAGCCAACTCCAAGAGACCCAGTACTTC.

Notes on this clonotype: At one end the junction does not follow the germline gene, possibly because of a read error. The chain joins TRBV6-1 to TRBJ2-3, with 9 positions matching TRBD1. The CDR3 totals 16 residues. Germline values: CDR1 MNHNS, CDR2 SASEGT. CDR3 residues: CASSRRQGGATDMQYF. The CDR3 DNA follows: TGTGCCAGCAGTCGACGACAGGGGGGGGCCACAGATATGCAGTACTTT.

The chain couples TRBV27 to TRBJ2-1; 7 positions match TRBD1. Germline lookup yields CDR1 MNHEY and CDR2 SMNVEV (reference sequence). The CDR3 length is 15 residues. J was trimmed by 10 bases and V by 8 bases; bases with no gene match: 17. In DNA, the CDR3 is TGTGCCAGCGGCAACTTGGGTACAGGGGCCTACGAGCAGTTCTTC. This sequence encodes CASGNLGTGAYEQFF.